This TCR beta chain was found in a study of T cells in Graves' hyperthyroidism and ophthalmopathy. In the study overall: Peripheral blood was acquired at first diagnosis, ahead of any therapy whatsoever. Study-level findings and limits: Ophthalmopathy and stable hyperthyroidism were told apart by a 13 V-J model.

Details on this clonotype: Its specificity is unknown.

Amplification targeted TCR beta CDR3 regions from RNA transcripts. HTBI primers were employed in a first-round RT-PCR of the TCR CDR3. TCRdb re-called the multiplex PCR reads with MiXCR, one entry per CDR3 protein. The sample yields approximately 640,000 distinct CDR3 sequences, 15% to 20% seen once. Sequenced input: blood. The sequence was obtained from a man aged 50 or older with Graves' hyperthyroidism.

Here the CDR3 DNA reads TGTGCCAGCAAGGGCAGGGGCAACACCATATATTTT. The encoded protein is CASKGRGNTIYF. The chain employs TRBV2 and TRBJ1-3, with D possibly TRBD1 on 6 matching bases. Germline CDR1 and CDR2: SNHLY and FYNNEI. With 7 bases removed from V and 7 bases from J, the gap between germline ends came to 11 bases. CDR3 size: 12 residues. The variable domain in full, completed from reference TRBV2 and TRBJ1-3, reads EPEVTQTPSHQVTQMGQEVILRCVPISNHLYFYWYRQILGQKVEFLVSFYNNEISEKSEIFDDQFSVERPDGSNFTLKIRSTKLEDSAMYFCASKGRGNTIYFGEGSWLTVV.